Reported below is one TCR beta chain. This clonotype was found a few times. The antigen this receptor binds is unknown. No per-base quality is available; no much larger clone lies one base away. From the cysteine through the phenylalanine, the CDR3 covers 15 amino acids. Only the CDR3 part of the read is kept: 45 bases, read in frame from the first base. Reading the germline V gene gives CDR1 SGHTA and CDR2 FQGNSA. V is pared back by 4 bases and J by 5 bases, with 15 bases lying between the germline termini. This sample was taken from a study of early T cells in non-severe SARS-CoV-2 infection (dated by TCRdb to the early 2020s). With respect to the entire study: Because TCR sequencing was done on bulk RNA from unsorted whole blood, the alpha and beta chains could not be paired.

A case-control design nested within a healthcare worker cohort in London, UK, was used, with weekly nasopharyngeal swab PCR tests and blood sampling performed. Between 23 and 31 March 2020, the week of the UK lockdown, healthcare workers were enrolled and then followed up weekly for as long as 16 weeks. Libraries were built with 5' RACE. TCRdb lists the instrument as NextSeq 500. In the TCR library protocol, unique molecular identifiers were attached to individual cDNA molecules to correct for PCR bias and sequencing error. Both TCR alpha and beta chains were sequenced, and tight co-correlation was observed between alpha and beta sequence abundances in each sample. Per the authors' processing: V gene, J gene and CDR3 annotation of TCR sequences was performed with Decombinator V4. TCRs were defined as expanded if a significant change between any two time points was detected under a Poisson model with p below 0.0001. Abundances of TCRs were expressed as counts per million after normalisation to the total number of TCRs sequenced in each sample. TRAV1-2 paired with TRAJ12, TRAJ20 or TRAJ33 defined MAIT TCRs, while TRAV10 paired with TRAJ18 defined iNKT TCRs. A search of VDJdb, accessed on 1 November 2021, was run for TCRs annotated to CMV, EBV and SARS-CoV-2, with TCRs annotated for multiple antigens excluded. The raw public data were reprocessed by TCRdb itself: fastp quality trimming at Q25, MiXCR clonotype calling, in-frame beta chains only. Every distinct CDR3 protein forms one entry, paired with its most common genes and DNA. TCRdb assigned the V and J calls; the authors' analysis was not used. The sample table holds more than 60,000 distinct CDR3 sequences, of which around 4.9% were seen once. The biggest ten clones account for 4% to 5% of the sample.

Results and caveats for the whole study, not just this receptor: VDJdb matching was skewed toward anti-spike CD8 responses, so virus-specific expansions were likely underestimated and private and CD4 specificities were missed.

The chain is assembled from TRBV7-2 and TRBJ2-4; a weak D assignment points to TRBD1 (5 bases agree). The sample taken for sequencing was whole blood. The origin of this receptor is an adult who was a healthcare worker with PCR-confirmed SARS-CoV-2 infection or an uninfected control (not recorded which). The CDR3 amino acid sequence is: CASSSLQDWENIQYF. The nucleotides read TGTGCCAGCAGCTCTCTACAGGATTGGGAAAACATTCAGTACTTC.